This TCR beta chain emerged from a study of shared clonotypes between healthy human individuals. CDR3 length equals 15 residues. The germline V gene encodes CDR1 MNHEY and CDR2 SMNVEV (reference sequence). V lost 6 bases and J lost 1; bases outside the gene matches: 5. Assay: immunoSEQ multiplex PCR; the TCRdb copy retains only in-frame clones and omits some. The sample contains under 750,000 clones, 72% of which appear only once. Among the donors, all were Caucasian adults who lived in Nashville, Tennessee. This clone has only a few counts. The sequenced sample was memory CD4+ T cells sorted from blood. Subset indicated: CD45RA-negative fraction. The clonotype comes from a woman between 25 and 40 years old in good health. V is TRBV27 and J is TRBJ1-1; TRBD1 matches 10 bases. The CDR3 DNA is TGTGCCAGCAGGAGACAGGGGGCGCAGAACACTGAAGCTTTCTTT. Its protein product is CASRRQGAQNTEAFF.